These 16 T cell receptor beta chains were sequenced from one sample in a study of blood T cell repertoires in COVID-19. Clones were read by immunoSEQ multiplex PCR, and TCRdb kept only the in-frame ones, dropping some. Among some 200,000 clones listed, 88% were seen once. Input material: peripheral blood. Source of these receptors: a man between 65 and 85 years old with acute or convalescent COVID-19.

DNA for the CDR3: TGTGCCAGTAGTGCGGGACAGATCTATAATTCACCCCTCCACTTT. This gives the protein CASSAGQIYNSPLHF. The rearrangement joins TRBV19 to TRBJ1-6, with 7 bases lining up with TRBD1. The germline CDR1 and CDR2 sequences are LNHDA and SQIVND (reference sequence). J gave up 3 bases and V 5 bases, and 4 bases lay outside the gene matches. This CDR3 has 15 amino acids.

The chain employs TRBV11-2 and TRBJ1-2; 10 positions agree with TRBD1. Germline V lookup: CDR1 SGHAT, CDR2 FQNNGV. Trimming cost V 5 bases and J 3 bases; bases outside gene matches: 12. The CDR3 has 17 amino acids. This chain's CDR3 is CASSPLGQGYQDYGYTF. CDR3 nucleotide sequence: TGTGCCAGCAGCCCTCTGGGACAGGGGTATCAGGACTATGGCTACACCTTC.

This chain's CDR3 is CSVDRDRGPGAFF. The CDR3 DNA reads as TGCAGCGTTGATAGGGACAGGGGGCCCGGAGCTTTCTTT. The V and J genes are TRBV29-1 and TRBJ1-1; 12 bases map to TRBD1. There are 13 residues in the CDR3. Germline CDR1 and CDR2: SQVTM and ANQGSEA. V lost 3 bases to trimming and J lost 10 bases; unmatched junction nucleotides: 6.

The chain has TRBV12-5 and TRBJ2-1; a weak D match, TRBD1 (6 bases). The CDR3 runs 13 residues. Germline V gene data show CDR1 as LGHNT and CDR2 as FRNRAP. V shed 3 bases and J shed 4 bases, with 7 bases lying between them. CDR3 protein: CASGLGGYNEQFF. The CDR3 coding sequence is TGTGCTAGTGGTTTAGGGGGATACAATGAGCAGTTCTTC.

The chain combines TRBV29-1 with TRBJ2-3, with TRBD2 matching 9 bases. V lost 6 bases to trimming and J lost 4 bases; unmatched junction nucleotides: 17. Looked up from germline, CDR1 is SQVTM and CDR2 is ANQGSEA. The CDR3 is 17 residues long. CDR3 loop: CSVRGWGSGSSADTQYF. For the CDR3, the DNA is TGCAGCGTGAGGGGCTGGGGTAGCGGGAGTTCTGCAGATACGCAGTATTTT.

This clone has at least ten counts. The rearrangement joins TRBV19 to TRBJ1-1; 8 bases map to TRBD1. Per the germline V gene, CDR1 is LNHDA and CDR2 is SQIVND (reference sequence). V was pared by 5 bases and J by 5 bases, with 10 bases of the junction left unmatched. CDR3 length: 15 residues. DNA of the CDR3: TGTGCCAGTAGTCAGGCGGACAGGGCCGGGACTGAAGCTTTCTTT. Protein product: CASSQADRAGTEAFF.

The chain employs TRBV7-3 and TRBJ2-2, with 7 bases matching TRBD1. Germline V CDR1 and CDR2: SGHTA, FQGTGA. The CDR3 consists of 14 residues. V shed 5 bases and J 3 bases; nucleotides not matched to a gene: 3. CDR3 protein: CASSQGQHTGELFF. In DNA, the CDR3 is TGTGCCAGCAGCCAGGGACAGCACACCGGGGAGCTGTTTTTT.

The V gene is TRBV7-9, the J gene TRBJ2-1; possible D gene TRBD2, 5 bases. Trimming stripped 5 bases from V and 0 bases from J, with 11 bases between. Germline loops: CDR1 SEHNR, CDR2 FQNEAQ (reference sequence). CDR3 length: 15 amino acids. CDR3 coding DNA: TGTGCCAGCAGCGGACTCCCGAGCTCCTACAATGAGCAGTTCTTC. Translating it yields CASSGLPSSYNEQFF.

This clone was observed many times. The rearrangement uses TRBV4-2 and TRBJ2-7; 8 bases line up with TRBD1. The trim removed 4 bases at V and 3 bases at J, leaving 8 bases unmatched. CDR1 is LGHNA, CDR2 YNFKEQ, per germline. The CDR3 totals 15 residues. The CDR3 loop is CASSRGQGQNYEQYF. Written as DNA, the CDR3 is TGTGCCAGCAGCCGCGGACAGGGTCAGAACTACGAGCAGTACTTC.

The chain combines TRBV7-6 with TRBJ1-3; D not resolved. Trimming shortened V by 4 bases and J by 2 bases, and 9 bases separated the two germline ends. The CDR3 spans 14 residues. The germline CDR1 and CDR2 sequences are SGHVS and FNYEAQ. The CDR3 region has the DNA TGTGCCAGCAGCTCCGGGATCGCTGGAAACACCATATATTTT. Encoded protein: CASSSGIAGNTIYF.

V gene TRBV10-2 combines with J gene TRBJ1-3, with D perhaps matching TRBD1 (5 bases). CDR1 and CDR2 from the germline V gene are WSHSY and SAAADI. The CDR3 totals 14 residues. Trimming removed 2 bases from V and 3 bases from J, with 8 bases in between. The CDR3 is CASSETGGGNTIYF. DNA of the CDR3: TGCGCCAGCAGTGAGACAGGCGGTGGAAACACCATATATTTT.

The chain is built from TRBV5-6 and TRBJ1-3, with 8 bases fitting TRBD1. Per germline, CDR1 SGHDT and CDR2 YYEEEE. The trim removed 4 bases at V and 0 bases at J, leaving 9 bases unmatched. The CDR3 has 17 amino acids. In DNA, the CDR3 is TGTGCCAGCAGCGACCTCGGACAGGGAAACTCTGGAAACACCATATATTTT. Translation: CASSDLGQGNSGNTIYF.

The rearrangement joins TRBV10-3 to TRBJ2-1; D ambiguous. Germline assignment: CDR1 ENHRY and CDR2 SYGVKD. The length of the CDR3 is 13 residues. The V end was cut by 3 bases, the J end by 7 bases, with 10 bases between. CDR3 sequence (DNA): TGTGCCATCAGTGAAGACCCGCGGAATGAGCAGTTCTTC. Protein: CAISEDPRNEQFF.

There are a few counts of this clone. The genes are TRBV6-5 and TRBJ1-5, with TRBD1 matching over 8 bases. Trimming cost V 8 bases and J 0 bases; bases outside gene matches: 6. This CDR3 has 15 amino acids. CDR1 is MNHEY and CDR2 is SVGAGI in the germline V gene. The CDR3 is CASGLRGHSNQPQHF. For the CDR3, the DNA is TGTGCCAGCGGTCTCAGGGGGCATAGCAATCAGCCCCAGCATTTT.

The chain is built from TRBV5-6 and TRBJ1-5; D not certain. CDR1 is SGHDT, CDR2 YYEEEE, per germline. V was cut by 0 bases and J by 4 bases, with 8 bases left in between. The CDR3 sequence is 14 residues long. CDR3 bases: TGTGCCAGCAGCTTGGGAGTGGTTAATCAGCCCCAGCATTTT. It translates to CASSLGVVNQPQHF.

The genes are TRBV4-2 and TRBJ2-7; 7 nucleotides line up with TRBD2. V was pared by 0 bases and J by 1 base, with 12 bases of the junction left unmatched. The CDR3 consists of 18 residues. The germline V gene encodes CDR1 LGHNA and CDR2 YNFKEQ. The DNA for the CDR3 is TGTGCCAGCAGCCAAGATGCGACGGGGCTAGCGGTATCCTACGAGCAGTACTTC. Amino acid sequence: CASSQDATGLAVSYEQYF.